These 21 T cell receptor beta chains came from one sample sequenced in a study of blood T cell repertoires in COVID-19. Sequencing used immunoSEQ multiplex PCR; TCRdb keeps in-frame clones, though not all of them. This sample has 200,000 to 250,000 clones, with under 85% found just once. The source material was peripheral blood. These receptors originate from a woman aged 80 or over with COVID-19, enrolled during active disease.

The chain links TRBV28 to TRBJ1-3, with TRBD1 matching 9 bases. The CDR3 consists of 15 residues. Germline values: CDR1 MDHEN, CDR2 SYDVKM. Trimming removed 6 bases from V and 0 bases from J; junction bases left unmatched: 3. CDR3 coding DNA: TGTGCCAGCAGCACAGGGGGCATCTCTGGAAACACCATATATTTT. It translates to CASSTGGISGNTIYF.

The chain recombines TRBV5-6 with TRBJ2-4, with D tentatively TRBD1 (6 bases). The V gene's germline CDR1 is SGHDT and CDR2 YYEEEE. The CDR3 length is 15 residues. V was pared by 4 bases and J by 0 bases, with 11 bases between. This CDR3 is CASSRTGLAKNIQYF. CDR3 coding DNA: TGTGCCAGCAGCCGAACAGGGTTAGCCAAAAACATTCAGTACTTC.

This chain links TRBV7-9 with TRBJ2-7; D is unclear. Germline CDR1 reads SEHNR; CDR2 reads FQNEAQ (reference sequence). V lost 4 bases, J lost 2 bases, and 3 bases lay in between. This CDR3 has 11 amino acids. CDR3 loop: CASSSPYEQYF. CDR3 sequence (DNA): TGTGCCAGCAGCTCTCCCTACGAGCAGTACTTC.

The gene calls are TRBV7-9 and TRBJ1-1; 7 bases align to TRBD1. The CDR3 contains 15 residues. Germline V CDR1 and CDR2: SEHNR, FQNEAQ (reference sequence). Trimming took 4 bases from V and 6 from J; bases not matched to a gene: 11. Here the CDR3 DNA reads TGTGCCAGCAGCTCCGACTACGAGACAGGGCCTGAAGCTTTCTTT. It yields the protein CASSSDYETGPEAFF.

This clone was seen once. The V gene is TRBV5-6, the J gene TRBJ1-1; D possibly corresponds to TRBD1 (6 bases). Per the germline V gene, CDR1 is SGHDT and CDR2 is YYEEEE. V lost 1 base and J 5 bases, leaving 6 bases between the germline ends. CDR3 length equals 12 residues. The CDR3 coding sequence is TGTGCCAGCAGCTTGAGGGGGACTGAAGCTTTCTTT. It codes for CASSLRGTEAFF.

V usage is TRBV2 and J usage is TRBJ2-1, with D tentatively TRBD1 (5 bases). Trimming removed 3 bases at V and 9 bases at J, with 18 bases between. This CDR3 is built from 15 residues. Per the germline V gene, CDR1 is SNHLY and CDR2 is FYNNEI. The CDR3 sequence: CASSDSSGLQVEQFF. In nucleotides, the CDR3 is TGTGCCAGCAGTGATTCCTCCGGTCTACAGGTTGAGCAGTTCTTC. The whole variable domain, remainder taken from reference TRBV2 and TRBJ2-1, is EPEVTQTPSHQVTQMGQEVILRCVPISNHLYFYWYRQILGQKVEFLVSFYNNEISEKSEIFDDQFSVERPDGSNFTLKIRSTKLEDSAMYFCASSDSSGLQVEQFFGPGTRLTVL.

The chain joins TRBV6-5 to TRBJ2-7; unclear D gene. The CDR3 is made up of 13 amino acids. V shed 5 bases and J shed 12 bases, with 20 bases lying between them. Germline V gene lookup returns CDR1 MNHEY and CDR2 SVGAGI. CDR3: CASSTPWASHLYF. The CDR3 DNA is TGTGCCAGCAGTACGCCTTGGGCGTCTCATCTGTACTTC.

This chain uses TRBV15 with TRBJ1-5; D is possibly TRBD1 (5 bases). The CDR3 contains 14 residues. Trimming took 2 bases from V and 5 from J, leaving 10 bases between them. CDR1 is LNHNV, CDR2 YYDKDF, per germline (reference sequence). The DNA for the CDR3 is TGTGCCACCAGCAGACAGGGTGCATATCAGCCCCAGCATTTT. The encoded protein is CATSRQGAYQPQHF.

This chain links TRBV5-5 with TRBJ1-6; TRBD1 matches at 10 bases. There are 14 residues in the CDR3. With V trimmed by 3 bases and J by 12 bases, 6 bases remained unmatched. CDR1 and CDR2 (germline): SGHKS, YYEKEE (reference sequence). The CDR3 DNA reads TGTGCCAGCAGCTGGGGACAGGGGAAAGGACCCCTCCACTTT. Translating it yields CASSWGQGKGPLHF.

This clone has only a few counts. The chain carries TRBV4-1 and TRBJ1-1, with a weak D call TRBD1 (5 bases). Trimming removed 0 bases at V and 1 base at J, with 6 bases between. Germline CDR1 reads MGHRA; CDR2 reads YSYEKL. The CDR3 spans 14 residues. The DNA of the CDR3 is TGCGCCAGCAGCCAAGATCAGGGGAACACTGAAGCTTTCTTT. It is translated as CASSQDQGNTEAFF.

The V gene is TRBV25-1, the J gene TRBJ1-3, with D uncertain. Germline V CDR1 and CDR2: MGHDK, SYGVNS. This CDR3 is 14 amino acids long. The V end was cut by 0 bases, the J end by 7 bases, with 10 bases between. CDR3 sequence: CASSEYGAGNTIYF. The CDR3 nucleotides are TGTGCCAGCAGTGAATACGGCGCGGGCAACACCATATATTTT. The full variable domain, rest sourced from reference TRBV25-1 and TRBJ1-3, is EADIYQTPRYLVIGTGKKITLECSQTMGHDKMYWYQQDPGMELHLIHYSYGVNSTEKGDLSSESTVSRIRTEHFPLTLESARPSHTSQYLCASSEYGAGNTIYFGEGSWLTVV.

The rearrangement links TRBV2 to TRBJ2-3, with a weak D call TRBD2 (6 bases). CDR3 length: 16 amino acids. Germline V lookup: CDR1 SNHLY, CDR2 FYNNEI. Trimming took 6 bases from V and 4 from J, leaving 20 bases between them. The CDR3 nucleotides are TGTGCCAGCAGGGAGGGGAGGTGGGAGAGGGCAGATACGCAGTATTTT. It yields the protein CASREGRWERADTQYF. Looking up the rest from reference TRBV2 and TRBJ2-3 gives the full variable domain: EPEVTQTPSHQVTQMGQEVILRCVPISNHLYFYWYRQILGQKVEFLVSFYNNEISEKSEIFDDQFSVERPDGSNFTLKIRSTKLEDSAMYFCASREGRWERADTQYFGPGTRLTVL.

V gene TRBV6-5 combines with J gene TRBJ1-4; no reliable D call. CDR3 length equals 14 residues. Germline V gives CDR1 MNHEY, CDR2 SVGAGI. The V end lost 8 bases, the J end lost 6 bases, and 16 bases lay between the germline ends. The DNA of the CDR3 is TGTGCCAGCGACTACATACGTGGGGATGAAAAACTGTTTTTT. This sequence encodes CASDYIRGDEKLFF.

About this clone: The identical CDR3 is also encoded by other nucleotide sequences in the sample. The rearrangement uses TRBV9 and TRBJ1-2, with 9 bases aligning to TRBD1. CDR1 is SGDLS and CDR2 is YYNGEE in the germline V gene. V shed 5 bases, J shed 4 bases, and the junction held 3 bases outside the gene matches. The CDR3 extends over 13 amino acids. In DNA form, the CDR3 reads TGTGCCAGCAGTGAGGGACAGGGCTATGGCTACACCTTC. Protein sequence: CASSEGQGYGYTF.

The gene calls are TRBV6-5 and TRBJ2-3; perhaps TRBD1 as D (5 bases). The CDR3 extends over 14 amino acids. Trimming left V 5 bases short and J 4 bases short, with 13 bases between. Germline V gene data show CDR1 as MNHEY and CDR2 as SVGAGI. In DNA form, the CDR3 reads TGTGCCAGCAGTCAACCGACAGCCCCAGATACGCAGTATTTT. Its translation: CASSQPTAPDTQYF.

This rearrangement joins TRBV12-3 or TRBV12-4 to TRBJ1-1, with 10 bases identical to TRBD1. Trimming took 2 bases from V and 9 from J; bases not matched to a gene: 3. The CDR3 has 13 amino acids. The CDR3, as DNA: TGTGCCAGCAGTTTATTGACAGGGGGCCAAGCTTTCTTT. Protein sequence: CASSLLTGGQAFF.

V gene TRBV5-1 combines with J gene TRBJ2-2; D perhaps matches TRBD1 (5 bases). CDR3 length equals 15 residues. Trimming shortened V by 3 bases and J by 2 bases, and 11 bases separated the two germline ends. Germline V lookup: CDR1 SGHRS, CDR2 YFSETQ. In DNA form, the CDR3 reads TGCGCCAGCAGCTGGGCAGGGCCTAACACCGGGGAGCTGTTTTTT. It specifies CASSWAGPNTGELFF.

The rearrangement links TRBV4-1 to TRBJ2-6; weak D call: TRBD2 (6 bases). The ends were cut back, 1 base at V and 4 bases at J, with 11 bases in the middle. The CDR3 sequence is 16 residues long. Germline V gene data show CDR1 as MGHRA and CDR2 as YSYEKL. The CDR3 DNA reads TGCGCCAGCAGCCAAGGGGCGGGGCCCGGGGCCAACGTCCTGACTTTC. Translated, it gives CASSQGAGPGANVLTF.

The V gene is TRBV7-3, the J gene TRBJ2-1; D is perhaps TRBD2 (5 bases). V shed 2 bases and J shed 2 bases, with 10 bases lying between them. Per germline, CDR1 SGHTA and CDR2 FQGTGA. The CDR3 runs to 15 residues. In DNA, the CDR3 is TGTGCCAGCAGCTTAGATCGGGGTACCTACAATGAGCAGTTCTTC. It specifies CASSLDRGTYNEQFF.

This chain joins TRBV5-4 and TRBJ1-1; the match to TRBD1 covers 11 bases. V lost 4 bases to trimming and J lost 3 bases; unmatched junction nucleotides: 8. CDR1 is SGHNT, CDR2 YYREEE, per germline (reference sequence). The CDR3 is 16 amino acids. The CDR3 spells CASSPGQGVGYTEAFF. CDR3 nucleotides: TGTGCCAGCAGCCCGGGACAGGGGGTCGGGTACACTGAAGCTTTCTTT.

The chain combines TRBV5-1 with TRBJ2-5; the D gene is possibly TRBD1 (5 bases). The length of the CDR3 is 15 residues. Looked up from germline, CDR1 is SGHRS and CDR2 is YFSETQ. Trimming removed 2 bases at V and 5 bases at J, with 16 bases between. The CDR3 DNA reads TGCGCCAGCAGCTTCGCCAGGGCGTTGGGTGAGACCCAGTACTTC. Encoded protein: CASSFARALGETQYF.